This is a list of T cell receptor beta chains from one sample in a study of cytotoxic CD8 clonotypes in ibrutinib-treated CLL. TCRdb keeps only in-frame clones here, not all; method: immunoSEQ multiplex PCR. The repertoire includes about 200,000 clones, about four fifths of them detected once, and approximately 10% sits in the top ten. The source was PBMCs, collected after 12 months of ibrutinib treatment. These receptors originate from a human donor with chronic lymphocytic leukemia. Both conserved end residues are part of each CDR3. A D gene is named only where the DNA matches it firmly. The size field is filled for only some rows; it gives once, few, many or a size class.

J: TRBJ2-5; V: TRBV5-8; D: TRBD1; size: .; DNA: TGTGCCAGCAGCCGGGACAGGGGGCTACAAGAGACCCAGTACTTC; CDR3: CASSRDRGLQETQYF
J: TRBJ1-4; V: TRBV7-9; D: TRBD1; size: few; DNA: TGTGCCAGCAGCTTTTTTTCCTTCCAGGGGGTTGGAGTGAATGAAAAACTGTTTTTT; CDR3: CASSFFSFQGVGVNEKLFF
J: TRBJ1-2; V: TRBV2; D: TRBD1; size: .; DNA: TGTGCCAGCGACCTGGCGGGACAGGGTTATGGCTACACCTTC; CDR3: CASDLAGQGYGYTF
J: TRBJ2-7; V: TRBV30; D: TRBD1; size: .; DNA: TGTGCCTGGAGTGGACAGGGGGACGGACCCTACGAGCAGTACTTC; CDR3: CAWSGQGDGPYEQYF
J: TRBJ2-3; V: TRBV5-1; D: TRBD1; size: .; DNA: TGCGCCAGCAGCGAGGGACAGGGCAGCGTAGGAGATACGCAGTATTTT; CDR3: CASSEGQGSVGDTQYF
J: TRBJ1-1; V: TRBV5-1; D: .; size: .; DNA: TGCGCCAGCAGCTCATCCCAGAACACTGAAGCTTTCTTT; CDR3: CASSSSQNTEAFF
J: TRBJ1-5; V: TRBV19; D: .; size: few; DNA: TGTGCCAGTAGTTTGATGGAAATCCAGCCCCAGCATTTT; CDR3: CASSLMEIQPQHF
J: TRBJ2-4; V: TRBV18; D: .; size: .; DNA: TGTGCCAGCTCACCATGGGGCGAAAAAAACATTCAGTACTTC; CDR3: CASSPWGEKNIQYF
J: TRBJ2-7; V: TRBV6-1; D: TRBD2; size: .; DNA: TGTGCCAGCAGTGATTCGGGACTAGCGGCTAGCTCCTACGAGCAGTACTTC; CDR3: CASSDSGLAASSYEQYF
J: TRBJ1-6; V: TRBV5-4; D: .; size: .; DNA: TGTGCCAGCAGCACTGTTAATTCACCCCTCCACTTT; CDR3: CASSTVNSPLHF